A single sample is the source of the 26 T cell receptor beta chains below, sequenced in a study of CD8 T cells in ankylosing spondylitis. One entry per CDR3 protein, called by TCRdb with MiXCR from the 5' RACE reads. The repertoire holds approximately 250,000 distinct CDR3 sequences, with roughly 32% as singletons. Sequencing was done on a sample of blood, either unsorted or a sorted T cell fraction (not recorded which). These TCRs come from a male donor with ankylosing spondylitis or in good health (not recorded which).

The rearrangement uses TRBV7-8 and TRBJ2-1; no reliable D call. V lost 5 bases, J lost 4 bases, and 6 bases lay in between. CDR3 length: 12 amino acids. Germline CDR1 reads SGHVS; CDR2 reads FQNEAQ. In DNA, the CDR3 is TGTGCCAGCAGCCCAGAATACAATGAGCAGTTCTTC. Translated: CASSPEYNEQFF.

The chain carries TRBV20-1 and TRBJ2-1, with a tentative D call TRBD1 (5 bases). This CDR3 comprises 13 residues. Germline values: CDR1 DFQATT, CDR2 SNEGSKA (reference sequence). Trimming pared 3 bases from V and 7 bases from J, leaving 13 bases between. For the CDR3, the DNA is TGCAGTGCTAGCCCGGACCCAGGGAATGAGCAGTTCTTC. Protein: CSASPDPGNEQFF.

The CDR3 spells CASTGRVEQPQHF. As DNA, the CDR3 is TGTGCCAGCACGGGCAGGGTTGAGCAGCCCCAGCATTTT. V and J are TRBV28 and TRBJ1-5, with a tentative D call TRBD1 (5 bases). V was trimmed by 7 bases and J by 7 bases, leaving 14 bases between them. Germline-derived CDR1 and CDR2 are MDHEN and SYDVKM. The CDR3 is made up of 13 amino acids.

In this sample, this clonotype turned up a few times. CDR3 in DNA: TGCAGTGCTAGGGGACAGGGAGATAACTATGGCTACACCTTC. Its translation: CSARGQGDNYGYTF. J is TRBJ1-2 and V is TRBV20-1; 9 bases line up with TRBD1. CDR1 DFQATT and CDR2 SNEGSKA come from the germline V gene (reference sequence). With 3 bases clipped from V and 1 base from J, the junction kept 3 bases outside the gene matches. This CDR3 contains 14 residues.

Only a few counts were recorded for this clonotype. This chain joins TRBV20-1 and TRBJ2-2; D gene unclear. Germline V CDR1 and CDR2: DFQATT, SNEGSKA (reference sequence). The V and J ends lost 1 base and 3 bases respectively, with 3 bases between them. The CDR3 runs 12 residues. As DNA, the CDR3 is TGCAGTGCTAGAGCCGACACCGGGGAGCTGTTTTTT. Translation gives CSARADTGELFF.

This clonotype was counted only a few times. The rearrangement joins TRBV20-1 to TRBJ2-7, with D unclear. The CDR3 spans 13 residues. Germline assignment: CDR1 DFQATT and CDR2 SNEGSKA (reference sequence). The germline V and J ends were trimmed by 8 bases and 2 bases, with 16 bases remaining between them. CDR3 in amino acids: CSLGRQKPYEQYF. The CDR3 DNA follows: TGCAGTCTGGGCAGGCAAAAGCCCTACGAGCAGTACTTC.

Only a few counts were recorded for this clonotype. The J gene is TRBJ1-2, the V gene TRBV27; 10 positions match TRBD1. Germline values: CDR1 MNHEY, CDR2 SMNVEV (reference sequence). V dropped 4 bases and J dropped 8; count of bases not matched to a gene: 7. The CDR3 runs 14 residues. This chain's CDR3 is CASSSDRGFEGYTF. CDR3 DNA sequence: TGTGCCAGCAGTTCGGACAGGGGGTTTGAGGGCTACACCTTC.

This clonotype was seen more than once but under ten times. The V call is TRBV12-3 or TRBV12-4, the J call TRBJ2-5; D not certain. The CDR3 is 14 residues long. Trimming took off 6 bases at V and 4 bases at J, with 15 bases between the two ends. The CDR3 bases are TGTGCCAGCAGCGATCTAGAGTCGGGAGAGACCCAGTACTTC. Residues: CASSDLESGETQYF.

This clonotype has a handful of counts. The rearrangement joins TRBV20-1 to TRBJ1-1; unclear D gene. V was clipped by 1 base and J by 5 bases, with 14 bases between them. There are 14 residues in the CDR3. In germline, CDR1 is DFQATT, CDR2 SNEGSKA (reference sequence). CDR3 sequence reads: CSARAPKESTEAFF. CDR3 bases: TGCAGTGCTAGAGCGCCAAAGGAGTCAACTGAAGCTTTCTTT.

The V call is TRBV29-1, the J call TRBJ2-2, with D uncertain. The CDR3 extends over 12 amino acids. With 5 bases removed from V and 1 base from J, the gap between germline ends came to 5 bases. Germline-derived CDR1 and CDR2 are SQVTM and ANQGSEA. The CDR3 region has the DNA TGCAGCGTTTTCCTGAACACCGGGGAGCTGTTTTTT. It yields the protein CSVFLNTGELFF.

The J gene is TRBJ1-1, the V gene TRBV29-1; D gene ambiguous. This CDR3 region has 11 residues. Germline lookup yields CDR1 SQVTM and CDR2 ANQGSEA. Between the trimmed V and J ends, which lost 6 bases and 10 bases, there was a span of 15 bases. CDR3 residues: CSVVREKGAFF. The CDR3 nucleotides read TGCAGCGTGGTTAGGGAGAAGGGAGCTTTCTTT.

The table lists this clonotype with a few counts. The chain employs TRBV12-3 or TRBV12-4 and TRBJ2-2; D gene uncertain. The V end was cut by 1 base, the J end by 0 bases, with 12 bases between. This CDR3 contains 17 residues. The CDR3 loop is CASSLGVRDTNTGELFF. The CDR3, as DNA: TGTGCCAGCAGTTTAGGGGTGCGAGACACGAACACCGGGGAGCTGTTTTTT.

The V call is TRBV3-1, the J call TRBJ2-4, with TRBD2 matching over 7 bases. Germline V gene sequence: CDR1 LGHDT, CDR2 YNNKEL (reference sequence). V lost 5 bases to trimming and J lost 6 bases; unmatched junction nucleotides: 13. The CDR3 is made up of 16 amino acids. Here the CDR3 DNA reads TGTGCCAGCAGCAACAAGGTCTATCCGGGGGGAAACATTCAGTACTTC. It encodes CASSNKVYPGGNIQYF. Full variable domain (missing parts from reference TRBV3-1 and TRBJ2-4): DTAVSQTPKYLVTQMGNDKSIKCEQNLGHDTMYWYKQDSKKFLKIMFSYNNKELIINETVPNRFSPKSPDKAHLNLHINSLELGDSAVYFCASSNKVYPGGNIQYFGAGTRLSVL.

The rearrangement links TRBV6-5 to TRBJ2-2, with a weak D call TRBD2 (7 bases). CDR3 length equals 16 residues. Germline-derived CDR1 and CDR2 are MNHEY and SVGAGI. Trimming shortened V by 4 bases and J by 6 bases, and 18 bases separated the two germline ends. CDR3 nucleotides: TGTGCCAGCAGTTCGCGGGGGCGCGTCGTGTCCGGGGAGCTGTTTTTT. Amino acid sequence: CASSSRGRVVSGELFF.

The chain couples TRBV20-1 to TRBJ1-1; 7 bases are shared with TRBD1. V shed 7 bases, J shed 2 bases, and the junction held 10 bases outside the gene matches. The CDR3 extends over 14 amino acids. Germline-derived CDR1 and CDR2 are DFQATT and SNEGSKA (reference sequence). DNA of the CDR3: TGCAGTGGAGAAAAGGGACAGATAAACACTGAAGCTTTCTTT. Translated, it gives CSGEKGQINTEAFF.

V is TRBV14 and J is TRBJ2-5, with a possible D match to TRBD2 (6 bases). The V and J ends lost 1 base and 3 bases respectively, with 12 bases between them. The CDR3 length is 15 residues. Germline CDR1 SGHDN, CDR2 FVKESK. The CDR3 sequence: CASSQVRGVEETQYF. CDR3 nucleotide sequence: TGTGCCAGCAGCCAAGTCCGCGGGGTGGAAGAGACCCAGTACTTC.

The rearrangement joins TRBV12-3 or TRBV12-4 to TRBJ1-2; a possible D gene is TRBD1 (5 bases). V shed 4 bases and J shed 4 bases, with 16 bases lying between them. The CDR3 consists of 15 residues. This CDR3 reads CASSSWTVRGYGYTF. CDR3 DNA: TGTGCCAGCAGTTCCTGGACGGTTAGGGGCTATGGCTACACCTTC.

The rearrangement joins TRBV7-8 to TRBJ1-5, with D perhaps matching TRBD1 (5 bases). Germline-derived CDR1 and CDR2 are SGHVS and FQNEAQ. The CDR3 runs to 17 residues. Trimming cost V 0 bases and J 1 base, with 13 bases left between them. CDR3 in amino acids: CASSLAGRVWSNQPQHF. In DNA form, the CDR3 reads TGTGCCAGCAGCTTAGCGGGCAGGGTTTGGAGCAATCAGCCCCAGCATTTT.

This clonotype has just a few counts. CDR3 in amino acids: CANNPWTSKKETQYF. In DNA, the CDR3 is TGTGCCAACAACCCCTGGACTAGCAAAAAAGAGACCCAGTACTTC. The V and J genes are TRBV6-1 and TRBJ2-5; 8 bases line up with TRBD2. Losses at the gene ends were 10 bases for V and 3 bases for J; bases not matched to a gene: 13. Germline CDR1 MNHNS, CDR2 SASEGT. The CDR3 has 15 residues.

This chain joins TRBV9 and TRBJ1-2; 7 nucleotides match TRBD1. The J segment lost 4 bases and the V segment lost 3 bases, leaving 9 bases of the junction unmatched. Germline V CDR1 and CDR2: SGDLS, YYNGEE. The CDR3 runs to 15 residues. For the CDR3, the DNA is TGTGCCAGCAGCGACCCTTCGGGACAGACCTATGGCTACACCTTC. Protein product: CASSDPSGQTYGYTF.

Concerning this clonotype itself: Just one base apart from a much larger clone, this may be a read error. Lacking the conserved final phenylalanine or tryptophan, this CDR3 likely reflects a read error. The chain combines TRBV7-9 with TRBJ2-1; D is possibly TRBD2 (5 bases). Trimming pared 7 bases from V and 5 bases from J, leaving 12 bases between. Germline CDR1 SEHNR, CDR2 FQNEAQ (reference sequence). CDR3 length: 13 amino acids. DNA for the CDR3: TGTGCCAGCAACCACCGGGAAAACAATGAGCAGTTCTTA. It yields the protein CASNHRENNEQFL.

This clonotype was detected a few times. Here the CDR3 reads CASRAPWDEQFF. The CDR3 nucleotides read TGTGCCAGCAGGGCCCCCTGGGATGAGCAGTTCTTC. The genes are TRBV12-3 or TRBV12-4 and TRBJ2-1; no clear D gene. Deletions cut 6 bases from V and 8 bases from J, with 11 bases between. This CDR3 is 12 amino acids long.

The chain has TRBV6-5 and TRBJ1-2; D remains unclear. CDR3 length: 14 residues. From germline, CDR1 is MNHEY and CDR2 SVGAGI. Trimming stripped 0 bases from V and 6 bases from J, with 11 bases between. In DNA form, the CDR3 reads TGTGCCAGCAGTTACTCCTTGTTAGGCGATGGCTACACCTTC. Amino acids: CASSYSLLGDGYTF.

This clonotype has more than one count but fewer than ten. The chain is built from TRBV7-9 and TRBJ1-1; D unresolved. Trimming removed 10 bases from V and 1 base from J, with 13 bases in between. This CDR3 has 13 residues. Germline V gene sequence: CDR1 SEHNR, CDR2 FQNEAQ (reference sequence). This CDR3 is CAIGPTENTEAFF. The CDR3 DNA follows: TGTGCCATCGGCCCGACCGAGAACACTGAAGCTTTCTTT.

V gene TRBV24-1 combines with J gene TRBJ2-1; 9 nucleotides line up with TRBD1. This CDR3 has 16 residues. Trimming cost V 4 bases and J 2 bases; bases outside gene matches: 5. The V gene's germline CDR1 is KGHDR and CDR2 SFDVKD. CDR3 sequence (DNA): TGTGCCACCAGTGACGGACAGGGGAGCACCTACAATGAGCAGTTCTTC. As protein: CATSDGQGSTYNEQFF.

CDR3 amino acids: CASVGGSQGYGYTF. The CDR3 coding sequence is TGTGCCAGCGTAGGGGGATCGCAGGGGTACGGCTACACCTTC. The genes are TRBV28 and TRBJ1-2; maybe TRBD1 (6 bases). The V gene's germline CDR1 is MDHEN and CDR2 SYDVKM. The CDR3 is 14 residues long. Deletions cut 8 bases from V and 8 bases from J, with 21 bases between.